Following are 7 T cell receptor beta chains from one sample sequenced in a study of blood T cell repertoires in COVID-19. The repertoire was sequenced with immunoSEQ multiplex PCR; TCRdb's copy has only in-frame clones and lacks some. In the table there are 200,000 to 250,000 clones, about three quarters of which are singletons. The sequencing sample was made of peripheral blood. The receptors stem from a woman in her seventies with acute or convalescent COVID-19.

This rearrangement joins TRBV30 to TRBJ1-5, with TRBD1 identical over 12 bases. Germline-derived CDR1 and CDR2 are GTSNPN and SVGIG (reference sequence). This CDR3 spans 14 amino acids. V was pared by 5 bases and J by 6 bases, with 5 bases of the junction left unmatched. CDR3 sequence reads: CAWGTGGWLQPQHF. CDR3 in DNA: TGTGCCTGGGGGACAGGGGGCTGGCTTCAGCCCCAGCATTTT. The whole variable domain, remainder taken from reference TRBV30 and TRBJ1-5, is SQTIHQWPATLVQPVGSPLSLECTVEGTSNPNLYWYRQAAGRGLQLLFYSVGIGQISSEVPQNLSASRPQDRQFILSSKKLLLSDSGFYLCAWGTGGWLQPQHFGDGTRLSIL.

The chain has TRBV5-1 and TRBJ2-7; weak D call: TRBD2 (5 bases). Germline-derived CDR1 and CDR2 are SGHRS and YFSETQ. This CDR3 spans 14 amino acids. Trimming took 0 bases from V and 2 from J, leaving 9 bases between them. The CDR3 spells CASSLAGIAYEQYF. As DNA, the CDR3 is TGCGCCAGCAGCTTGGCCGGGATTGCCTACGAGCAGTACTTC.

The chain couples TRBV11-1 to TRBJ2-2; 7 bases agree with TRBD1. CDR3 size: 15 residues. With 6 bases clipped from V and 5 bases from J, the junction kept 9 bases outside the gene matches. Germline V gene data show CDR1 as SGHAT and CDR2 as FQDESV (reference sequence). CDR3 nucleotide sequence: TGTGCCAGCAGAGAGCAAGCGGACAGGACCGGGGAGCTGTTTTTT. Translation: CASREQADRTGELFF.

This clone appeared once. The chain joins TRBV18 to TRBJ2-7; TRBD2 aligns across 14 bases. The germline V gene has CDR1 KGHSH and CDR2 LQKENI. The J segment lost 4 bases and the V segment lost 5 bases, leaving 13 bases of the junction unmatched. The CDR3 extends over 18 amino acids. CDR3 DNA: TGTGCCAGCTCATCTATGGGGACTAGCGGGAGTACCCAATACGAGCAGTACTTC. Translation: CASSSMGTSGSTQYEQYF.

This rearrangement joins TRBV5-1 to TRBJ2-1, with D hard to call. V shed 0 bases and J shed 8 bases, with 6 bases lying between them. The germline V gene has CDR1 SGHRS and CDR2 YFSETQ. The CDR3 is 12 amino acids. The CDR3 region is CASSLVADEQFF. CDR3 sequence (DNA): TGCGCCAGCAGCTTGGTTGCGGATGAGCAGTTCTTC.

The chain combines TRBV6-5 with TRBJ2-2, with D maybe TRBD1 (5 bases). The CDR3 runs to 14 residues. Germline CDR1 MNHEY, CDR2 SVGAGI. The V end lost 8 bases, the J end lost 5 bases, and 15 bases lay between the germline ends. DNA of the CDR3: TGTGCCAGCGGCCCTCAGGGCGGAACCGGGGAGCTGTTTTTT. This gives the protein CASGPQGGTGELFF.

The CDR3 region has the DNA TGCGCCAGCAGCCCCCTCGGGCGGGGGCCCCAAGAGACCCAGTACTTC. Protein: CASSPLGRGPQETQYF. V gene TRBV5-1 combines with J gene TRBJ2-5, with a tentative D call TRBD2 (7 bases). Per the germline V gene, CDR1 is SGHRS and CDR2 is YFSETQ. The CDR3 runs to 16 residues. V dropped 4 bases and J dropped 1 base, with 17 bases sitting between them.